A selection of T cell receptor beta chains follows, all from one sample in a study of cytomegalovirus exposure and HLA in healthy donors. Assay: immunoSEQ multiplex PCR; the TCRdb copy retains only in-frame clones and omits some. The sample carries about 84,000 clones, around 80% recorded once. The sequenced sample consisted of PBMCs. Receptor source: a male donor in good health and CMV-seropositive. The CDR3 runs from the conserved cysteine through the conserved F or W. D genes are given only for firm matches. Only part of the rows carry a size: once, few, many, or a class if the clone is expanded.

TGTGCCACCAGCAGGGGCCCAAGCGGGAGTTTAGGCAATGAGCAGTTCTTC	CATSRGPSGSLGNEQFF	.	TRBD2	TRBV15	TRBJ2-1
TGTGCCAGCAGCTCCTTCGCAGGGGCGGTGGAGACCCAGTACTTC	CASSSFAGAVETQYF	.	.	TRBV7-6	TRBJ2-5
TGTGCCAGCAGTTTAGGGCAGGGGTCCGGGGAGCTGTTTTTT	CASSLGQGSGELFF	.	.	TRBV27	TRBJ2-2
TGCAGCGCCTCAGGGGGCGCCCGGAACACTGAAGCTTTCTTT	CSASGGARNTEAFF	.	TRBD1	TRBV29-1	TRBJ1-1
TGTGCCAGTAGCCGGTGGTTGGCGGTGGACGAGCAGTACTTC	CASSRWLAVDEQYF	.	.	TRBV19	TRBJ2-7
TGCGCCAGCAGCATACTAGCGCCCAATGAGCAGTTCTTC	CASSILAPNEQFF	.	TRBD2	TRBV5-1	TRBJ2-1
TGTGCCAGCAGGACTTTAGCGGGAGGGGTCTCCTACAATGAGCAGTTCTTC	CASRTLAGGVSYNEQFF	.	TRBD2	TRBV2	TRBJ2-1
TGCGCCAGCAGCTTGGCTAGGACAGATACGCAGTATTTT	CASSLARTDTQYF	few	.	TRBV5-1	TRBJ2-3
TGTGCCAGCAGCTTAGGCCCCCTGCGGGAAGCTTTCTTT	CASSLGPLREAFF	.	.	TRBV11-1	TRBJ1-1
TGTGCCACCAGCCCTCGCACAGGGGGTTCCTACGAGCAGTACTTC	CATSPRTGGSYEQYF	few	TRBD1	TRBV15	TRBJ2-7
TGTGCCATCAGTCGGCTAGCGGAAACCTACGAGCAGTACTTC	CAISRLAETYEQYF	.	TRBD2	TRBV10-3	TRBJ2-7
TGCAGCGTCCCTAAATCCCTTCCTATATATGGCTACACCTTC	CSVPKSLPIYGYTF	.	.	TRBV29-1	TRBJ1-2
TGTGCCAGCAGTGATGTGAATCTAGCGGGAGTTAGTGAGACCCAGTACTTC	CASSDVNLAGVSETQYF	.	TRBD2	TRBV2	TRBJ2-5
TGTGCCAGCAGTTTCCCTCTCGGCGAGCAGTACTTC	CASSFPLGEQYF	.	.	TRBV7-2	TRBJ2-7
TGTGCCACCAGCAGAGATCTTGAGCCGAGCCTCGGCGAGCAGTACTTC	CATSRDLEPSLGEQYF	.	.	TRBV15	TRBJ2-7
TGCAGCGTTCTCGGGGGAGACTATGGCTACACCTTC	CSVLGGDYGYTF	.	.	TRBV29-1	TRBJ1-2
TGCGCCAGCAGCTGGGGACAGGGGAACACTGAAGCTTTCTTT	CASSWGQGNTEAFF	.	TRBD1	TRBV5-1	TRBJ1-1
TGTGCCAGCAGTCACCAAGCCAGGGGAATCTACGAGCAGTACTTC	CASSHQARGIYEQYF	.	.	TRBV28	TRBJ2-7
TGTGCCAGCAGCTTGGAGGGGGCCCGCTCTGGAAACACCATATATTTT	CASSLEGARSGNTIYF	.	TRBD1	TRBV5-4	TRBJ1-3
TGTGCCAGCAGCCTGGGGAGCTCTGGAAACACCATATATTTT	CASSLGSSGNTIYF	.	.	TRBV6-1	TRBJ1-3
TGTGCCAGCAGTTACGTCAGGGGTCTCGGGGAGCTGTTTTTT	CASSYVRGLGELFF	.	.	TRBV27	TRBJ2-2
TGTGCCAGCAGGAGACAGGTCTCTGGAAACACCATATATTTT	CASRRQVSGNTIYF	.	.	TRBV7-2	TRBJ1-3
TGTGCCAGCAGTGCCAGGACAGGTGAAAAACTGTTTTTT	CASSARTGEKLFF	.	TRBD1	TRBV2	TRBJ1-4
TGTGCCAGCGGGGTAGCGGGAGGGTCAGAGACCCAGTACTTC	CASGVAGGSETQYF	.	TRBD2	TRBV9	TRBJ2-5
TGCGCCACCAAGGAGCAAGGGGGGAACACTGAAGCTTTCTTT	CATKEQGGNTEAFF	few	.	TRBV5-1	TRBJ1-1
TGTGCCAGTTTAGCGGGAGGAAACAATGAGCAGTTCTTC	CASLAGGNNEQFF	.	TRBD2	TRBV6-4	TRBJ2-1
TGTGCCAGCAGCGTCGGAAGCGGGTCCTACAATGAGCAGTTCTTC	CASSVGSGSYNEQFF	few	.	TRBV9	TRBJ2-1
TGCGCCAGCGACCCCTCGGGGTCTGAGGGAAAACTGTTTTTT	CASDPSGSEGKLFF	.	.	TRBV10-1	TRBJ1-4
TGTGCCAGCAGCTTGGGACAGGGGGCGGCACACAATGAGCAGTTCTTC	CASSLGQGAAHNEQFF	.	TRBD1	TRBV5-4	TRBJ2-1
TGTGCCAGCAGCATCTTTGCGGGAAACACCATATATTTT	CASSIFAGNTIYF	.	.	TRBV5-6	TRBJ1-3
TGTGCCAGCAGCCAAGAAAGTAGCGCCTCCTACGAGCAGTACTTC	CASSQESSASYEQYF	few	.	TRBV4-2	TRBJ2-7
TGTGCCAGCACGGTAGGACAGAGTACTGAAGCTTTCTTT	CASTVGQSTEAFF	.	.	TRBV6-1	TRBJ1-1
TGTGCCAGCAGTCCCACCCGACTAGCGGGAGGGTTGGCGCAGTATTTT	CASSPTRLAGGLAQYF	few	TRBD2	TRBV27	TRBJ2-3
TGTGCCAGCAGTTTATCTAACACCGCGAGGGATACGCAGTATTTT	CASSLSNTARDTQYF	.	.	TRBV28	TRBJ2-3
TGTGCCACCAGCAGAGCCGCGATCGATACGCAGTATTTT	CATSRAAIDTQYF	once	.	TRBV15	TRBJ2-3
TGTGCCAGCAGTTTAAGTTGGACTAGCGGGAGTGGGAGCACAGATACGCAGTATTTT	CASSLSWTSGSGSTDTQYF	.	TRBD2	TRBV27	TRBJ2-3
TGTGCCAGTAGTATAGTGTGGCACAGACAAGAGACCCAGTACTTC	CASSIVWHRQETQYF	.	.	TRBV19	TRBJ2-5
TGTGCCAGTAGGAAAGGAGGGACTCTGGAGACCCAGTACTTC	CASRKGGTLETQYF	.	.	TRBV19	TRBJ2-5
TGTGCCAGCTCACCGGGAGCAGGGGGCTATGGCTACACCTTC	CASSPGAGGYGYTF	.	TRBD1	TRBV18	TRBJ1-2
TGTGCCAGCAGCATGAGTCTAGCGTACTCCGAGCAGTACTTC	CASSMSLAYSEQYF	once	.	TRBV13	TRBJ2-7
TGTGCCAGTAACCGGACAGGGCGATGGCAGTACTTC	CASNRTGRWQYF	.	TRBD1	TRBV19	TRBJ2-7
TGCAGCGTTGAAAGTTTAACTAGCGGCCACACAGATACGCAGTATTTT	CSVESLTSGHTDTQYF	.	TRBD2	TRBV29-1	TRBJ2-3
TGTGCCAGTAGTATTCTGGGACAGGGAAACAATGAGCAGTTCTTC	CASSILGQGNNEQFF	once	TRBD1	TRBV19	TRBJ2-1
TGTGCCAGCAGCAAAGTTCGCCCGGGAGAGAACAATGAGCAGTTCTTC	CASSKVRPGENNEQFF	few	.	TRBV21-1	TRBJ2-1
TGTGCCAGCAGTGAATCCCCGGCAGCGACTACTCGCTACGAGCAGTACTTC	CASSESPAATTRYEQYF	.	.	TRBV25-1	TRBJ2-7
TGCGCCAGCAGCCAAGGGGTTAGCGGACCCTACGAGCAGTACTTC	CASSQGVSGPYEQYF	few	.	TRBV4-3	TRBJ2-7
TGTGCCAGCAGCTTAACGGCTAGCGGTAGCGAGCAGTACTTC	CASSLTASGSEQYF	.	TRBD2	TRBV11-2	TRBJ2-7
TGTGCCATCAGTGAGTCTGGGGGGACAGGGAATCAGCCCCAGCATTTT	CAISESGGTGNQPQHF	.	TRBD1	TRBV10-3	TRBJ1-5
TGTGCCATCAGCTTAACTTCGCGGACAGGGCAGTGGTACACTGAAGCTTTCTTT	CAISLTSRTGQWYTEAFF	.	TRBD1	TRBV5-6	TRBJ1-1
TGTGCCAGCAGTGAACAGCGCGGTCAGCCCCAGCATTTT	CASSEQRGQPQHF	.	.	TRBV6-1	TRBJ1-5
TGTGCCAGCAGCCTAAGTGGGGCCACTGAAGCTTTCTTT	CASSLSGATEAFF	.	.	TRBV5-6	TRBJ1-1
TGTGCCAGCAGCTTGGAACGGGTCGCTAACTATGGCTACACCTTC	CASSLERVANYGYTF	once	.	TRBV5-4	TRBJ1-2
TGTGCCAGTAGTATGGGGGGATGGGCCGAAGAGACCCAGTACTTC	CASSMGGWAEETQYF	once	.	TRBV19	TRBJ2-5
TGTGCCAGCAGCTTGTGGGGCGGAGCCAGTGGCACCGGGGAGCTGTTTTTT	CASSLWGGASGTGELFF	.	.	TRBV7-2	TRBJ2-2